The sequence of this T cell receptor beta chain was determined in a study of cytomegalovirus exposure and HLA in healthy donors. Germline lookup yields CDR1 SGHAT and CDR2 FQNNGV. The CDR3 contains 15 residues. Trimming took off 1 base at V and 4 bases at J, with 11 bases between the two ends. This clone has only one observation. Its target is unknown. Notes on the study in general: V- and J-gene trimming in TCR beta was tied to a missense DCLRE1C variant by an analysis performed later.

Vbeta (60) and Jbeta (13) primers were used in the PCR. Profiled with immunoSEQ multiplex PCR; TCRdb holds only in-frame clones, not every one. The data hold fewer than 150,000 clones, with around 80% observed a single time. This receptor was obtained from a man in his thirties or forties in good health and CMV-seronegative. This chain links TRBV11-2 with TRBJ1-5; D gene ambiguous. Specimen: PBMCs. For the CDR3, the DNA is TGTGCCAGCAGCTTAGGGCACCAACAAAATCAGCCCCAGCATTTT. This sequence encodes CASSLGHQQNQPQHF.